The rows below give T cell receptor beta chains drawn from one sample of a study of blood T cell repertoires in COVID-19. The data were produced by immunoSEQ multiplex PCR, yet TCRdb's version contains in-frame clones alone and is incomplete. The sample holds roughly 360,000 clones, more than 75% seen once. The sample consisted of PBMCs or T cells enriched from blood (not recorded which). Source of these receptors: a man aged 30 to 39 who had recovered from COVID-19. Both conserved end residues are part of each CDR3. D genes are given only for firm matches.

CDR3aa: CASSARGGTEPYEQYF
CDR3nt: TGTGCCAGCAGCGCCCGAGGGGGGACAGAACCCTACGAGCAGTACTTC
j_gene: TRBJ2-7
v_gene: TRBV9
d_gene: .

CDR3aa: CASSLDRQGSYGYTF
CDR3nt: TGTGCCAGCAGCTTGGATCGACAGGGATCCTATGGCTACACCTTC
j_gene: TRBJ1-2
v_gene: TRBV5-4
d_gene: TRBD1

CDR3aa: CASSYKGAHNEQFF
CDR3nt: TGTGCCAGCAGTTATAAGGGGGCCCACAATGAGCAGTTCTTC
j_gene: TRBJ2-1
v_gene: TRBV6-5
d_gene: TRBD1

CDR3aa: CAITWDRTNEQFF
CDR3nt: TGTGCCATCACCTGGGACAGGACGAATGAGCAGTTCTTC
j_gene: TRBJ2-1
v_gene: TRBV10-3
d_gene: TRBD1

CDR3aa: CASSLEGVYGYTF
CDR3nt: TGCGCCAGCAGCTTGGAAGGGGTCTATGGCTACACCTTC
j_gene: TRBJ1-2
v_gene: TRBV5-1
d_gene: .

CDR3aa: CAWSGGLAGDTDTQYF
CDR3nt: TGTGCCTGGAGTGGGGGACTAGCGGGGGACACAGATACGCAGTATTTT
j_gene: TRBJ2-3
v_gene: TRBV30
d_gene: TRBD2

CDR3aa: CASSPSGGSSYNEQFF
CDR3nt: TGTGCCAGTAGTCCTAGCGGGGGTAGCTCCTACAATGAGCAGTTCTTC
j_gene: TRBJ2-1
v_gene: TRBV19
d_gene: TRBD2

CDR3aa: CASSSNRVNGYTF
CDR3nt: TGTGCCAGCAGTTCCAACAGGGTGAATGGCTACACCTTC
j_gene: TRBJ1-2
v_gene: TRBV12-3/TRBV12-4
d_gene: .

CDR3aa: CAISYSYDTEAFF
CDR3nt: TGTGCCATCAGCTACTCGTATGACACTGAAGCTTTCTTT
j_gene: TRBJ1-1
v_gene: TRBV10-3
d_gene: .

CDR3aa: CASSEIRGTGVGYTF
CDR3nt: TGTGCCAGCAGTGAGATTAGGGGGACAGGGGTTGGCTACACCTTC
j_gene: TRBJ1-2
v_gene: TRBV2
d_gene: TRBD1

CDR3aa: CASSEGTGGYQPQHF
CDR3nt: TGTGCCAGCAGTGAAGGGACAGGGGGCTATCAGCCCCAGCATTTT
j_gene: TRBJ1-5
v_gene: TRBV6-1
d_gene: TRBD1